Listed below are T cell receptor beta chains from one sample, sequenced in a study of tumor-infiltrating lymphocytes in primary liver carcinoma. MiXCR, run by TCRdb on the multiplex PCR reads, gives a single entry per CDR3 protein. The profile covers about 320,000 distinct CDR3 sequences, with more than 55% appearing a single time and roughly 9% taken by the ten largest. The material sequenced was peripheral blood. The receptors were sampled from a man aged 35 to 55 with primary liver carcinoma and hepatitis B virus infection. The CDR3 runs from the conserved cysteine through the conserved F or W. A D gene is named only where the DNA matches it firmly. Size values are once, few and many counts, or a class for expanded clones, and some rows have none.

D gene	V gene	J gene	clone size	CDR3 length	CDR3 protein	CDR3 DNA
TRBD2	TRBV29-1	TRBJ2-1	many	18	CSVLGTSGRGGSYNEQFF	TGCAGCGTTCTAGGGACTAGCGGGAGGGGGGGCTCCTACAATGAGCAGTTCTTC
-	TRBV11-1	TRBJ1-6	-	13	CASSRTLISPLLF	TGTGCCAGCAGCCGTACACTGATTTCACCCCTCCTCTTT
TRBD1	TRBV6-5	TRBJ2-5	many	15	CASSGTGAGEETQYF	TGTGCCAGCAGCGGGACAGGGGCAGGTGAAGAGACCCAGTACTTC
TRBD2	TRBV4-2	TRBJ2-7	many	16	CASSRNSAGASYEQYF	TGTGCCAGCAGCCGTAATTCGGCGGGAGCGTCCTACGAGCAGTACTTC
-	TRBV7-8	TRBJ1-3	few	14	CASSLGQAVDTIYF	TGTGCCAGCAGCTTAGGACAGGCGGTGGACACCATATATTTT
-	TRBV4-3	TRBJ2-1	medium-sized	14	CASSQDPGLRDLFF	TGCGCCAGCAGCCAGGATCCGGGCCTCCGAGATCTTTTCTTC
TRBD1	TRBV4-2	TRBJ1-2	many	14	CASSQDWTGDGYTF	TGTGCCAGCAGCCAAGACTGGACAGGGGACGGCTACACCTTC
TRBD1	TRBV30	TRBJ2-3	-	18	CAWATGQGGGKTTDTQYF	TGTGCCTGGGCCACGGGACAGGGGGGGGGCAAGACCACAGATACGCAGTATTTT
-	TRBV5-1	TRBJ1-4	-	14	CASSLRGNNEKLFF	TGCGCCAGCAGCCTGCGGGGGAATAATGAAAAACTGTTTTTT
-	TRBV11-3	TRBJ2-2	many	14	CASSEVYGTGELFF	TGTGCCAGCAGCGAAGTTTACGGGACCGGGGAGCTGTTTTTT
-	TRBV12-3/TRBV12-4	TRBJ1-4	many	12	CASSRGGEKLFF	TGTGCCAGTAGTCGAGGGGGTGAAAAACTGTTTTTT
TRBD1	TRBV5-8	TRBJ2-5	-	14	CASSPGQRGETQYF	TGTGCCAGCAGCCCGGGACAGCGAGGAGAGACCCAGTACTTC
TRBD2	TRBV6-5	TRBJ2-7	many	15	CARPYSGRRIYEQYF	TGTGCCCGACCATATAGCGGGAGAAGGATTTACGAGCAGTACTTC